These T cell receptor beta chains were read from a single sample in a study of shared T cell receptors in the human thymus. Only in-frame clones appear in the TCRdb table, and some are missing; sequencing was by immunoSEQ multiplex PCR. Of about 380,000 clones listed, just under 95% are singletons. Sample: thymocytes. Receptors originate from a human donor. The CDR3 runs from the conserved cysteine through the conserved F or W. Size values are once, few and many counts, or a class for expanded clones, and some rows have none.

CDR3aa	len	j_gene	v_gene	abundance
CASSQAVDEQFF	12	TRBJ2-1	TRBV4-2	once
CASSLGGGPYNEQFF	15	TRBJ2-1	TRBV5-6	NA
CASSVSQETQYF	12	TRBJ2-5	TRBV2	NA
CASSTGGGGAFF	12	TRBJ1-1	TRBV19	once
CASSLGDTQYF	11	TRBJ2-3	TRBV11-2	NA
CASSYPEFSYNEQFF	15	TRBJ2-1	TRBV7-2	NA
CSVGQTPYEQYF	12	TRBJ2-7	TRBV29-1	NA
CASRRQGYAGELFF	14	TRBJ2-2	TRBV19	NA
CASSNICRVTHQPQHF	16	TRBJ1-5	TRBV21-1	once
CASSPIAGGPTNEQYF	16	TRBJ2-7	TRBV6-6	NA
CASSFSLGLTSGRGNEQFF	19	TRBJ2-1	TRBV5-1	NA
CAWSVPPESPYEQYF	15	TRBJ2-7	TRBV30	NA
CASSFRLAGGLGEQYF	16	TRBJ2-7	TRBV5-1	NA
CASSIPGTPYGYTF	14	TRBJ1-2	TRBV11-2	few
CASSEGTGEQFF	12	TRBJ2-1	TRBV6-4	NA
CASSYPGVGTYEQYF	15	TRBJ2-7	TRBV6-5	NA
CASSSPTGLHEQYF	14	TRBJ2-7	TRBV7-3	NA
CASSPLAGISSNEQFF	16	TRBJ2-1	TRBV5-1	NA
CASLHPSGGNTIYF	14	TRBJ1-3	TRBV13	NA
CASSYKGDGYTF	12	TRBJ1-2	TRBV6-6	once
CASSPYPSGSYEQYF	15	TRBJ2-7	TRBV18	NA
CASRGLAGGRYEQYF	15	TRBJ2-7	TRBV21-1	NA
CASSLNRPQGTEAFF	15	TRBJ1-1	TRBV27	NA
CASSEWLTGYTF	12	TRBJ1-2	TRBV6-1	NA
CASRNRDVGEQYF	13	TRBJ2-7	TRBV27	NA
CASSESHRLSTDTQYF	16	TRBJ2-3	TRBV25-1	NA
CASSCPRLEDTGELFF	16	TRBJ2-2	TRBV11-2	NA
CSARESQPQHF	11	TRBJ1-5	TRBV20-1	NA
CASSERLGGRETQYF	15	TRBJ2-5	TRBV25-1	NA
CASSKGTGQYEQYF	14	TRBJ2-7	TRBV19	NA
CASSLVSGVTEAFF	14	TRBJ1-1	TRBV7-6	NA
CASSPRREKPYEQFF	15	TRBJ2-1	TRBV5-4	NA
CASSFGSRASNQPQHF	16	TRBJ1-5	TRBV28	NA
CASSRLAGGGGTDTQYF	17	TRBJ2-3	TRBV28	NA
CASSLGSGVAQETQYF	16	TRBJ2-5	TRBV7-9	once
CAWSGGGANVLTF	13	TRBJ2-6	TRBV30	NA
CASTSGWGGTDTQYF	15	TRBJ2-3	TRBV14	NA
CASSYHRDREWNEQYF	16	TRBJ2-7	TRBV28	NA
CASSFYSPTVETQYF	15	TRBJ2-5	TRBV5-1	once
CASSLRRLAGSYNEQFF	17	TRBJ2-1	TRBV5-1	NA
CASSLGDIQETQYF	14	TRBJ2-5	TRBV5-5	once
CASGTEPDTQYF	12	TRBJ2-3	TRBV12-5	NA
CASSNLAGGSLDEQYF	16	TRBJ2-7	TRBV6-6	NA
CSAGYEQYF	9	TRBJ2-7	TRBV20-1	NA
CASSAQVARALSYEQYF	17	TRBJ2-7	TRBV6-1	NA
CAWSVRAGGLSYEQYF	16	TRBJ2-7	TRBV30	NA
CASSPIGMNTEAFF	14	TRBJ1-1	TRBV7-2	NA
CSVDPAGVEQETQYF	15	TRBJ2-5	TRBV29-1	NA
CASSLAGTGELFF	13	TRBJ2-2	TRBV7-9	NA
CASSEGAENTIYF	13	TRBJ1-3	TRBV28	NA
CASSLGSLAGSSSSYEQYF	19	TRBJ2-7	TRBV11-3	once
CASSPPFSSGSEQYF	15	TRBJ2-7	TRBV27	NA
CARLRPAGGPTDTQYF	16	TRBJ2-3	TRBV2	NA
CASSLEGQVNTEAFF	15	TRBJ1-1	TRBV7-2	NA
CASSYGGTYEQYF	13	TRBJ2-7	TRBV6-5	NA
CASSCLNENTEAFF	14	TRBJ1-1	TRBV27	NA
CASSLEEGSSSYNEQFF	17	TRBJ2-1	TRBV7-9	NA
CASSLQGSANTGELFF	16	TRBJ2-2	TRBV7-9	NA
CASSPGGSETQYF	13	TRBJ2-5	TRBV4-1	NA
CASSLVAVNTEAFF	14	TRBJ1-1	TRBV5-5	once